This T cell receptor (beta chain) came from a study of T-cell reconstitution after alpha-beta-depleted transplantation in children listed by TCRdb under 2016. Background on the whole study: Using TCR repertoire profiling, the study quantitatively followed how T-cell immune reconstitution unfolded in children after TCRalphabeta/CD19-depleted allogeneic hematopoietic cell transplantation. Study-wide conclusions, independent of this receptor: Hyperexpanded clone frequencies declined over subsequent months; after one year, T-cell counts and TCRbeta diversity were mostly attributed to newly produced T cells. The apparently early recovery of alphabetaT-cell counts about two months after transplant reportedly depended on only several hundred rapidly expanded clones that came from non-depleted graft cells. The high TCRbeta diversity at day 60 in some patients was ascribed to recipient T cells and intrathymic progenitors that had survived conditioning.

Spanning cysteine to phenylalanine, the CDR3 consists of 13 amino acids. The sequence is cut down to CDR3 DNA, 39 bases in frame from base 1. Trimming removed 7 bases from V and 4 bases from J; the gene matches leave 6 bases unexplained. The germline V gene yields SQVTM for CDR1 and ANQGSEA for CDR2. The library was produced with PCR. The sample was run on an Illumina HiSeq 2500. To normalize quantification of the TCRbeta repertoire, the TCR libraries were built with molecular barcoding that relied on unique molecular identifiers. The public reads were reanalyzed by TCRdb: fastp trimming at Q25, MiXCR alignment, in-frame beta chains only. CDR3 protein duplicates are merged, each entry listing the most common genes and DNA. The sample yields 500,000 to 750,000 distinct CDR3 sequences; over 10% were counted once. About 2.2% of the sample rests with the top ten. There are a few counts of this clonotype. The antigen it binds to is not known. No clone much larger than this one lies a single base away; base qualities are absent.

The meaning of the sample's treatment or condition label: allogeneic hematopoietic cell transplantation with graft depleted of TCRalphabeta T cells and CD19 B cells. TCRalphabeta/CD19-depleted allogeneic hematopoietic cell grafts were given to the transplant recipients, all of whom were children. The chain employs TRBV29-1 and TRBJ1-1, and 10 junction bases match TRBD1. The sequencing used PBMCs, mostly from graft donor cells, collected 360 days after TCRalphabeta/CD19-depleted stem cell transplant. The TCR sequence derives from a male patient between 10 and 17 years old who had a stem cell transplant for acute myeloid leukemia, so the T cells may come from the graft donor. Here is the DNA: TGCAGCGCGAGGGGACAGGGGAGCACTGAAGCTTTCTTT. This encodes CSARGQGSTEAFF.